This is a list of T cell receptor beta chains from one sample in a study of technical replicates of blood from several donors. Sequenced by immunoSEQ multiplex PCR; TCRdb stores in-frame clones only, minus some. The sample comprises approximately 81,000 clones, approximately 94% of which are singletons, and 0.35% to 0.45% rests with the top ten. The sample taken for sequencing was T cells isolated from PBMCs. The receptors were gathered from a human donor in good health. CDR3s include the opening cysteine and the closing phenylalanine or tryptophan.

v_call cdr3_aa
TRBV19 CASIDAGGRNQPQHF
TRBV4-3 CASSPLRELSGYTF
TRBV7-2 CASSLGVNQPQHF
TRBV28 CASRETRDRAHQPQHF
TRBV6-5 CASSYSTSGRLVEQFF
TRBV5-8 CASSLGGGREKLFF
TRBV4-3 CASSPSFTGGTYNEQFF
TRBV7-3 CASSINGGASGANVLTF
TRBV28 CASSPPGGAHQPQHF
TRBV20-1 CSAETGYGYTF
TRBV4-2 CASSPRLDRGVGELFF
TRBV15 CATSRDRRTGIGGYTF
TRBV9 CASSSHSYTSTDTQYF
TRBV15 CATSRDLWRAVSGNTIYF
TRBV5-4 CASSARQGLHTDTQYF
TRBV7-9 CASSSAASMGLSTDTQYF